The rows below give T cell receptor beta chains drawn from one sample of a study of cytomegalovirus exposure and HLA in healthy donors. Using immunoSEQ multiplex PCR, the repertoire was profiled, and TCRdb retains in-frame clones only, with some absent. The data contain 40,000 or so clones, approximately 76% of them singletons. Sequencing used PBMCs. The receptors come from a woman in her 30s in good health and CMV-seropositive. Each CDR3 is given with its conserved first and last residue. The order of the fields is clone size, V gene, J gene, D gene, CDR3 protein, CDR3 DNA. D genes are given only for firm matches. Clone size is shown for a subset of rows, as once, few, many or a class of expanded clone.

>-|TRBV30|TRBJ2-7|TRBD2
CAWSASGSFSYEQYF
TGTGCCTGGAGTGCAAGCGGGAGCTTCTCCTACGAGCAGTACTTC
>-|TRBV25-1|TRBJ2-7|-
CASSGTFYYEQYF
TGTGCCAGCAGTGGGACTTTCTATTACGAGCAGTACTTC
>-|TRBV7-8|TRBJ1-5|-
CASSLDSRRVRQPQHF
TGTGCCAGCAGCTTAGATTCTAGGAGAGTCCGACAGCCCCAGCATTTT
>-|TRBV6-5|TRBJ1-1|-
CASRSMGRGGSEAFF
TGTGCCAGCAGGTCTATGGGTAGGGGGGGGAGTGAAGCTTTCTTT
>-|TRBV7-9|TRBJ2-5|-
CASSLGGGLETQYF
TGTGCCAGCAGCTTAGGGGGGGGCCTGGAGACCCAGTACTTC
>-|TRBV7-9|TRBJ2-4|-
CSSSLEVGGTKNIQYF
TGTTCCAGCAGCTTAGAGGTCGGAGGGACCAAAAACATTCAGTACTTC
>-|TRBV6-1|TRBJ2-5|-
CASSGAAAWETQYF
TGTGCCAGCAGTGGGGCCGCAGCATGGGAGACCCAGTACTTC
>-|TRBV6-5|TRBJ1-1|-
CASSYLTGNPNTEAFF
TGTGCCAGCAGTTATCTTACAGGGAACCCGAACACTGAAGCTTTCTTT
>-|TRBV7-6|TRBJ2-3|TRBD2
CASSSGLGDTQYF
TGTGCCAGCAGCTCGGGACTAGGGGACACGCAGTATTTT
>-|TRBV15|TRBJ2-1|TRBD2
CATSREGTRDEQFF
TGTGCCACCAGCAGAGAAGGGACTAGGGATGAGCAGTTCTTC
>-|TRBV25-1|TRBJ1-2|TRBD1
CASSGDRGHTLNYGYPF
TGTGCCAGCAGTGGGGACAGGGGCCACACACTTAACTATGGCTACCCCTTC
>-|TRBV6-1|TRBJ1-1|TRBD1
CASRDTGGTEAFF
TGTGCCAGCAGAGATACAGGGGGAACTGAAGCTTTCTTT
>-|TRBV27|TRBJ2-7|-
CASSPSGHESYEQYF
TGTGCCAGCAGTCCCTCGGGACACGAGTCCTACGAGCAGTACTTC
>-|TRBV5-4|TRBJ1-2|TRBD1
CASSKGDRQGYGYTF
TGTGCCAGCAGCAAAGGGGACAGGCAAGGGTATGGCTACACCTTC
>-|TRBV6-6|TRBJ2-2|TRBD2
CASRTSGGVFTGELFF
TGTGCCAGCAGGACTAGCGGGGGGGTCTTCACCGGGGAGCTGTTTTTT
>-|TRBV10-2|TRBJ1-5|TRBD1
CASGGQGHNQPQHF
TGCGCCAGCGGAGGACAGGGCCACAATCAGCCCCAGCATTTT
>-|TRBV19|TRBJ1-2|TRBD1
CATNDDRGPSGYTF
TGTGCCACCAACGACGACAGGGGTCCTTCAGGCTACACCTTC
>-|TRBV29-1|TRBJ2-1|-
CSVGNSFSYNEQFF
TGCAGCGTTGGGAATAGCTTCTCCTACAATGAGCAGTTCTTC
>-|TRBV18|TRBJ2-1|TRBD1
CASSPQPGQEGNEQFF
TGTGCCAGCTCACCCCAACCGGGACAGGAAGGGAATGAGCAGTTCTTC
>-|TRBV18|TRBJ2-5|TRBD1
CASSVLRTGEGETQYF
TGTGCCAGCTCCGTTTTAAGGACAGGGGAAGGAGAGACCCAGTACTTC
>few|TRBV5-6|TRBJ1-1|-
CASSASVGGPTEAFF
TGTGCCAGCAGCGCCTCGGTGGGGGGGCCCACTGAAGCTTTCTTT
>-|TRBV6-5|TRBJ2-6|-
CASSYSRGANVLTF
TGTGCCAGCAGTTACTCGCGCGGGGCCAACGTCCTGACTTTC
>-|TRBV7-9|TRBJ1-2|-
CASSLAVESLDGYTF
TGTGCCAGCAGCTTAGCGGTTGAGTCTTTGGATGGCTACACCTTC
>-|TRBV7-2|TRBJ2-7|-
CASSLGWLVDEQYF
TGTGCCAGCAGCTTAGGTTGGCTAGTCGACGAGCAGTACTTC
>-|TRBV7-3|TRBJ1-2|TRBD1
CASSATGGNNYGYTF
TGTGCCAGCAGCGCGACAGGGGGCAATAACTATGGCTACACCTTC
>few|TRBV4-1|TRBJ1-3|TRBD1
CASSQDRGGRNTIYF
TGCGCCAGCAGCCAAGATCGAGGGGGCAGAAACACCATATATTTT